The subject of this entry is one TCR beta chain. The antigen is not known. The source of the sample is a study of shared clonotypes between healthy human individuals. Whole-study results and caveats: Non-shared clonotypes had lower generation probabilities than those shared by all four donors. Clonotypes that were shared across a handful of donors made up approximately 5% of naive CD4 clonotypes.

Clones were read by immunoSEQ multiplex PCR, and TCRdb kept only the in-frame ones, dropping some. The sample holds millions of clones, 85% to 95% seen once. Sequences were obtained from naive CD4+ T cells sorted from blood. The subset denotes: CD45RA+ positively selected. The clonotype comes from a man in his late teens or twenties in good health.

CDR3 loop: CASSWANEQFF. DNA of the CDR3: TGTGCCAGCAGTTGGGCCAATGAGCAGTTCTTC. The chain uses TRBV6-6 and TRBJ2-1; D is unclear. CDR3 length: 11 residues. V lost 4 bases and J lost 6, with 4 bases in between. CDR1 and CDR2 from the germline V gene are MNHNY and SVGAGI (reference sequence).